Presented here are 11 T cell receptor beta chains from one specimen sequenced in a study of blood T cell repertoires in COVID-19. Data came from immunoSEQ multiplex PCR; TCRdb stores just in-frame clones and leaves some out. The sample shows 360,000 or so clones, roughly 87% of them seen only once. Material: PBMCs or T cells enriched from blood (not recorded which). Source of these receptors: a woman aged 25 to 39 who had recovered from COVID-19.

The V and J genes are TRBV29-1 and TRBJ1-5; no clear D gene. Germline V gives CDR1 SQVTM, CDR2 ANQGSEA. This CDR3 spans 14 amino acids. V was shortened by 4 bases and J by 1 base, with 11 bases between the two germline ends. CDR3 amino acids: CSVGEGLSNQPQHF. Here the CDR3 DNA reads TGCAGCGTTGGGGAGGGTTTAAGCAATCAGCCCCAGCATTTT.

The chain joins TRBV7-2 to TRBJ2-1; D may be TRBD1 (5 bases). This CDR3 has 17 residues. The V and J ends lost 5 bases and 0 bases respectively, with 17 bases between them. CDR1 is SGHTA and CDR2 is FQGNSA in the germline V gene. DNA for the CDR3: TGTGCCAGCAGCCCTACTGACAGCTTTAGCTCCTACAATGAGCAGTTCTTC. It yields the protein CASSPTDSFSSYNEQFF.

The chain combines TRBV21-1 with TRBJ1-6. TRBV21-1 corresponds to a pseudogene. The CDR3 has 18 amino acids. The CDR3 reads CASSKLQRGGRRNSPLHF. The CDR3 coding sequence is TGTGCCAGCAGCAAATTGCAGCGGGGAGGTAGGCGGAATTCACCCCTCCACTTT.

This chain uses TRBV5-5 with TRBJ1-5; 10 nucleotides match TRBD1. CDR3 length: 16 amino acids. Per the germline V gene, CDR1 is SGHKS and CDR2 is YYEKEE (reference sequence). V shed 1 base, J shed 7 bases, and the junction held 8 bases outside the gene matches. CDR3 amino acids: CASSLTPGTGDQPQHF. The CDR3 DNA reads TGTGCCAGCAGCTTGACCCCCGGGACAGGGGACCAGCCCCAGCATTTT.

A few counts support this clone. This chain joins TRBV27 and TRBJ2-7; D remains unclear. Germline loops: CDR1 MNHEY, CDR2 SMNVEV (reference sequence). The CDR3 extends over 14 amino acids. V lost 0 bases to trimming and J lost 5 bases, with 11 bases between them. In DNA, the CDR3 is TGTGCCAGCAGTTTATCCCCTAGTCGGGACGAGCAGTACTTC. It specifies CASSLSPSRDEQYF.

V gene TRBV3-1 (or the pseudogene TRBV3-2) combines with J gene TRBJ1-2; the D is unclear. CDR1 and CDR2 from the germline V gene are LGHDT and YNNKEL (reference sequence). V was trimmed by 5 bases and J by 5 bases, leaving 9 bases between them. This CDR3 has 12 residues. The CDR3 sequence: CASSKEAYGYTF. The CDR3, as DNA: TGTGCCAGCAGCAAGGAAGCGTATGGCTACACCTTC.

The chain carries TRBV2 and TRBJ2-1, with TRBD2 matching over 9 bases. Germline CDR1 SNHLY, CDR2 FYNNEI. After removal of 7 bases from V and 0 bases from J, the junction contained 1 base not matched to a gene. CDR3 size: 14 residues. The DNA for the CDR3 is TGTGCCAGCATAGCGGGAGCCTCCTACAATGAGCAGTTCTTC. Its protein is CASIAGASYNEQFF.

The V gene is TRBV6-5, the J gene TRBJ2-1; D is perhaps TRBD2 (6 bases). The germline V gene encodes CDR1 MNHEY and CDR2 SVGAGI. The CDR3 runs 16 residues. V lost 4 bases and J lost 0, with 13 bases in between. The CDR3 sequence is CASSSPGGFSYNEQFF. The CDR3, as DNA: TGTGCCAGCAGTTCCCCCGGGGGATTCTCCTACAATGAGCAGTTCTTC.

The rearrangement links TRBV15 to TRBJ1-5; D remains ambiguous. The CDR3 consists of 14 residues. V was pared by 6 bases and J by 0 bases, with 9 bases between. Looked up from germline, CDR1 is LNHNV and CDR2 is YYDKDF (reference sequence). CDR3 region: CATRDTLSNQPQHF. DNA for the CDR3: TGTGCCACCAGAGACACACTTAGCAATCAGCCCCAGCATTTT.

The chain is built from TRBV15 and TRBJ1-2; 9 bases are shared with TRBD1. The CDR3 totals 14 residues. Germline loops: CDR1 LNHNV, CDR2 YYDKDF (reference sequence). V lost 2 bases, J lost 4 bases, and 2 bases stayed unmatched. Written as DNA, the CDR3 is TGTGCCACCAGCAGAAGGACAGGGGCCTATGGCTACACCTTC. It is translated as CATSRRTGAYGYTF.

V usage is TRBV25-1 and J usage is TRBJ2-1, with D possibly matching TRBD1 (5 bases). The V gene lost 3 bases and the J gene lost 4 bases, with 16 bases spanning the gap. Looked up from germline, CDR1 is MGHDK and CDR2 is SYGVNS. This CDR3 is built from 16 residues. CDR3 region: CASSDPQRQNYNEQFF. Written as DNA, the CDR3 is TGTGCCAGCAGTGACCCCCAAAGACAGAATTACAATGAGCAGTTCTTC.